One sample yielded the 21 T cell receptor beta chains listed below, sequenced in a study of blood T cell repertoires in COVID-19. Measured with immunoSEQ multiplex PCR; TCRdb has only the in-frame clones, and not every one. The sample has approximately 150,000 clones, about 88% seen once. Sample: PBMCs or T cells enriched from blood (not recorded which). Receptor source: a man aged 40-49 years with acute COVID-19.

This clone has only a few counts. The chain uses TRBV2 and TRBJ2-1, with D maybe TRBD2 (5 bases). CDR3 size: 10 residues. Germline V gene sequence: CDR1 SNHLY, CDR2 FYNNEI. V lost 8 bases to trimming and J lost 9 bases, with 8 bases between them. The chain's CDR3 is CASGLLEQFF. CDR3 nucleotide sequence: TGTGCCAGCGGACTCCTTGAGCAGTTCTTC.

The chain links TRBV9 to TRBJ2-7, with 10 nucleotides matching TRBD1. After removal of 0 bases from V and 6 bases from J, the junction contained 6 bases not matched to a gene. The CDR3 consists of 15 residues. The germline V gene encodes CDR1 SGDLS and CDR2 YYNGEE. The CDR3 is CASSVEGTGVGEQYF. DNA of the CDR3: TGTGCCAGCAGCGTAGAGGGGACAGGGGTGGGCGAGCAGTACTTC.

Turning to this clone: The germline gene is not matched at one end of the junction; a read error may be the cause. This sequence joins TRBV3-1 (or the pseudogene TRBV3-2) and TRBJ1-5, with a weak D call TRBD1 (6 bases). Germline assignment: CDR1 LGHDT and CDR2 YNNKEL (reference sequence). This CDR3 contains 14 residues. CDR3 DNA sequence: TGTACCAGCAGCCCCACAGGGAACCCTCAGCCCCAGCATTTT. Translating gives CTSSPTGNPQPQHF.

The rearrangement uses TRBV6-1 and TRBJ2-7; D possibly corresponds to TRBD1 (6 bases). The V gene lost 10 bases and the J gene lost 1 base, with 11 bases spanning the gap. This CDR3 comprises 12 residues. In germline, CDR1 is MNHNS, CDR2 SASEGT. The CDR3 coding sequence is TGTGCCACCTCACAGGGTTCCTACGAGCAGTACTTC. It translates to CATSQGSYEQYF.

This clone has only a few counts. The chain combines TRBV10-3 with TRBJ2-2, with 7 nucleotides matching TRBD2. The J segment lost 4 bases and the V segment lost 3 bases, leaving 5 bases of the junction unmatched. The CDR3 extends over 15 amino acids. Germline CDR1 reads ENHRY; CDR2 reads SYGVKD. CDR3 DNA: TGTGCCATCAGTGAAAACGGGGGGTCCACCGGGGAGCTGTTTTTT. Amino acids: CAISENGGSTGELFF.

The chain employs TRBV6-5 and TRBJ2-2; TRBD1 aligns across 7 bases. CDR1 and CDR2 (germline): MNHEY, SVGAGI. Germline trimming cut 10 bases from V and 5 bases from J; bases unmatched to any gene: 13. The CDR3 length is 15 residues. CDR3 protein: CATRYRQGRTGELFF. The DNA for the CDR3 is TGTGCCACCCGATACCGACAGGGTAGAACCGGGGAGCTGTTTTTT.

CDR3 sequence (DNA): TGTGCCAGCAGTCCAGGACAGACACGCAATCAGCCCCAGCATTTT. This gives the protein CASSPGQTRNQPQHF. V usage is TRBV27 and J usage is TRBJ1-5, with D maybe TRBD1 (6 bases). Trimming took off 5 bases at V and 2 bases at J, with 13 bases between the two ends. Germline V lookup: CDR1 MNHEY, CDR2 SMNVEV (reference sequence). CDR3 size: 15 residues.

The chain couples TRBV5-1 to TRBJ2-3; 7 nucleotides line up with TRBD2. This CDR3 spans 16 amino acids. Germline trimming cut 4 bases from V and 0 bases from J; bases unmatched to any gene: 8. CDR1 is SGHRS and CDR2 is YFSETQ in the germline V gene. The CDR3 bases are TGCGCCAGCAGCACAACGGGACTATCTAGCACAGATACGCAGTATTTT. Translating it yields CASSTTGLSSTDTQYF.

This chain uses TRBV18 with TRBJ2-3, with TRBD2 identical over 9 bases. Germline V gives CDR1 KGHSH, CDR2 LQKENI. Germline trimming cut 3 bases from V and 1 base from J; bases unmatched to any gene: 5. This CDR3 is 16 amino acids long. The CDR3 DNA follows: TGTGCCAGCTCACCGCGGACTAGCGCTGGCACAGATACGCAGTATTTT. The encoded protein is CASSPRTSAGTDTQYF.

This clone has a handful of counts. This chain uses TRBV7-9 with TRBJ2-7, with TRBD2 matching over 11 bases. The CDR3 contains 13 residues. V lost 6 bases to trimming and J lost 6 bases; unmatched junction nucleotides: 4. Germline lookup yields CDR1 SEHNR and CDR2 FQNEAQ (reference sequence). The CDR3 DNA sequence: TGTGCCAGCAGACCTAGCGGGGGGAGCGAGCAGTACTTC. Protein: CASRPSGGSEQYF.

The CDR3 here is CASSSGQGIGGYTF. The CDR3 region has the DNA TGTGCCAGCAGTTCGGGACAGGGGATTGGAGGCTACACCTTC. The V gene is TRBV28, the J gene TRBJ1-2; 10 positions agree with TRBD1. J was trimmed by 8 bases and V by 4 bases; bases with no gene match: 7. The CDR3 runs to 14 residues. Germline V CDR1 and CDR2: MDHEN, SYDVKM.

This chain uses TRBV11-1 with TRBJ2-7, with D hard to call. Trimming removed 5 bases at V and 7 bases at J, with 15 bases between. The CDR3 contains 13 residues. The germline V gene encodes CDR1 SGHAT and CDR2 FQDESV (reference sequence). The CDR3 nucleotides read TGTGCCAGCAGCCTTTACACCTTGAGGGAGCAGTACTTC. Residues: CASSLYTLREQYF.

The J gene is TRBJ1-5, the V gene TRBV18; 8 bases line up with TRBD1. The germline V gene has CDR1 KGHSH and CDR2 LQKENI. There are 15 residues in the CDR3. V was clipped by 4 bases and J by 3 bases; unmatched bases: 5. The CDR3 loop is CASSQTGGNNQPQHF. The CDR3 coding sequence is TGTGCCAGCTCACAAACAGGGGGGAACAATCAGCCCCAGCATTTT.

The CDR3 loop reads CASSLQGGEKLFF. The CDR3, as DNA: TGTGCCAGCAGTCTACAGGGGGGGGAAAAACTGTTTTTT. The rearrangement uses TRBV2 and TRBJ1-4; 8 bases map to TRBD1. In germline, CDR1 is SNHLY, CDR2 FYNNEI. This CDR3 has 13 amino acids. V was pared by 5 bases and J by 8 bases, with 4 bases of the junction left unmatched.

This clone was seen a single time. The V call is TRBV12-5, the J call TRBJ1-4, with 9 bases that match TRBD1. There are 17 residues in the CDR3. The germline V gene encodes CDR1 LGHNT and CDR2 FRNRAP. Losses at the gene ends were 5 bases for V and 6 bases for J; bases not matched to a gene: 13. The DNA for the CDR3 is TGTGCTAGTGGTCTCGTCCCGGGACAGGGAGGGGATGAAAAACTGTTTTTT. It is translated as CASGLVPGQGGDEKLFF.

J is TRBJ1-6 and V is TRBV18; D is perhaps TRBD1 (5 bases). Germline V gene data show CDR1 as KGHSH and CDR2 as LQKENI. This CDR3 contains 13 residues. V was clipped by 3 bases and J by 8 bases, with 8 bases between them. CDR3 region: CASSPMTDSPLHF. CDR3 DNA sequence: TGTGCCAGCTCACCTATGACAGATTCACCCCTCCACTTT.

About this clone itself: A much larger clonotype is one base distant, so this may be a read error. The chain is built from TRBV11-3 and TRBJ1-1, with TRBD1 as a possible D gene (5 bases). The germline CDR1 and CDR2 sequences are SGHNT and YENEEA. CDR3 length equals 13 residues. The ends were cut back, 4 bases at V and 0 bases at J, with 6 bases in the middle. CDR3 residues: CASSSTVNTEAFF. The CDR3 region has the DNA TGTGCCAGCAGCTCGACAGTGAACACTGAAGCTTTCTTT. Variable domain in full (rest from reference TRBV11-3 and TRBJ1-1): EAGVVQSPRYKIIEKKQPVAFWCNPISGHNTLYWYLQNLGQGPELLIRYENEEAVDDSQLPKDRFSAERLKGVDSTLKIQPAELGDSAVYLCASSSTVNTEAFFGQGTRLTVV.

The chain carries TRBV5-1 and TRBJ2-1, with TRBD2 identical over 15 bases. V was pared by 4 bases and J by 8 bases, with 7 bases of the junction left unmatched. The V gene's germline CDR1 is SGHRS and CDR2 YFSETQ. The CDR3 is 16 residues long. The DNA for the CDR3 is TGCGCCAGCAGCATAGGACTAGCGGGGGGGACCGATGAGCAGTTCTTC. Translation gives CASSIGLAGGTDEQFF.

The V gene is TRBV4-2, the J gene TRBJ2-5, with 7 bases identical to TRBD2. The CDR3 runs 18 residues. V dropped 10 bases and J dropped 3; count of bases not matched to a gene: 23. CDR1 and CDR2 (germline): LGHNA, YNFKEQ. CDR3 sequence (DNA): TGTGCCACCTTCCAAGATAGAAGGGAGGGCCTTCTCGAAGAGACCCAGTACTTC. Its translation: CATFQDRREGLLEETQYF.

Ten or more counts support this clone. V usage is TRBV27 and J usage is TRBJ1-6; D ambiguous. Germline lookup yields CDR1 MNHEY and CDR2 SMNVEV (reference sequence). This CDR3 has 16 residues. Between the trimmed V and J ends, which lost 10 bases and 5 bases, there was a span of 21 bases. The DNA for the CDR3 is TGTGCCACCAGCCGAAGCCGGGAGTACCATAATTCACCCCTCCACTTT. This codes for CATSRSREYHNSPLHF.

As DNA, the CDR3 is TGTGCCAGCAGTGAAGCAGGGGTGACTGAAGCTTTCTTT. Its translation: CASSEAGVTEAFF. The genes are TRBV6-1 and TRBJ1-1; TRBD1 is a possible D gene (5 bases). Looked up from germline, CDR1 is MNHNS and CDR2 is SASEGT. This CDR3 has 13 residues. The germline V and J ends were trimmed by 0 bases and 5 bases, with 7 bases remaining between them.